This TCR beta chain originates from a study of regulatory T cells in long-lasting Graves disease. Construction of the TCR beta libraries employed iRepertoire HTBI primers in conjunction with Arm-PCR of CDR3 regions. TCRdb re-called the multiplex PCR reads through MiXCR, storing one row per CDR3 protein. The data hold approximately 360,000 distinct CDR3 sequences, with 20% to 25% observed a single time. Time point in this sample: persistent/refractory GD, antithyroid drugs over 5 years with positive TRAb. TCR sequences were obtained from RNA taken from PBMCs. This clonotype was counted only a few times. The CDR3 spans 10 residues. Germline V CDR1 and CDR2: SSHAT, FNYEAQ (reference sequence).

This material consisted of peripheral blood mononuclear cells (PBMCs), taken when the disease was refractory, from a patient treated with antithyroid drugs. This receptor was identified in a woman aged 40 to 50 with Graves disease. The J gene is TRBJ2-5, the V gene TRBV7-7; a possible D gene is TRBD2 (5 bases). The CDR3, as DNA: TGTACTAGTCAGACAGAGACCCAGTACTTC. It is translated as CTSQTETQYF.